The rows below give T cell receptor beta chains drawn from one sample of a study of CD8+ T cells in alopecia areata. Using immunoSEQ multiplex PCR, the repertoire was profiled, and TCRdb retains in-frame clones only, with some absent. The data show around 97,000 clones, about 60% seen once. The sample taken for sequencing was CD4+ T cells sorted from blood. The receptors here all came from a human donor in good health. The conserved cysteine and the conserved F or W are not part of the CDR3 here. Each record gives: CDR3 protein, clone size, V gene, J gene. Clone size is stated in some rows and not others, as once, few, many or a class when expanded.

cdr3_aa: AWSVRGNQPQH
clone_size: .
v_call: TRBV30
j_call: TRBJ1-5

cdr3_aa: ASSQDTSPTGETQY
clone_size: .
v_call: TRBV5-1
j_call: TRBJ2-5

cdr3_aa: ASSELLRTVDGYT
clone_size: .
v_call: TRBV6-1
j_call: TRBJ1-2

cdr3_aa: ASSEVSGSEQY
clone_size: few
v_call: TRBV6-1
j_call: TRBJ2-7

cdr3_aa: ASSLAGYEQF
clone_size: few
v_call: TRBV7-9
j_call: TRBJ2-1

cdr3_aa: ASSLDETQY
clone_size: few
v_call: TRBV5-1
j_call: TRBJ2-5

cdr3_aa: ASSRRYT
clone_size: few
v_call: TRBV28
j_call: TRBJ1-2

cdr3_aa: ASSQSMSWPGRKLNQPQH
clone_size: .
v_call: TRBV23-1
j_call: TRBJ1-5

cdr3_aa: ASSPLSDRVGSDTQY
clone_size: .
v_call: TRBV18
j_call: TRBJ2-3

cdr3_aa: ASGLAETQY
clone_size: once
v_call: TRBV2
j_call: TRBJ2-5

cdr3_aa: ASSEYDNEAF
clone_size: .
v_call: TRBV25-1
j_call: TRBJ1-1

cdr3_aa: ASSLFLTPSTDTQY
clone_size: .
v_call: TRBV5-1
j_call: TRBJ2-3

cdr3_aa: AISGLDSYGYT
clone_size: .
v_call: TRBV10-3
j_call: TRBJ1-2

cdr3_aa: AWRPKGGPDTEAF
clone_size: .
v_call: TRBV30
j_call: TRBJ1-1

cdr3_aa: ASNREFGNYGYT
clone_size: .
v_call: TRBV2
j_call: TRBJ1-2

cdr3_aa: SVGTHT
clone_size: .
v_call: TRBV29-1
j_call: TRBJ1-2

cdr3_aa: AWSDGPGAQEY
clone_size: .
v_call: TRBV30
j_call: TRBJ2-7

cdr3_aa: ASSERNPVRHEQF
clone_size: few
v_call: TRBV6-1
j_call: TRBJ2-1

cdr3_aa: SVQRTAEAF
clone_size: .
v_call: TRBV29-1
j_call: TRBJ1-1

cdr3_aa: ATSWGSGNTIY
clone_size: few
v_call: TRBV15
j_call: TRBJ1-3

cdr3_aa: ASSLVRGIDTQY
clone_size: .
v_call: TRBV7-8
j_call: TRBJ2-3

cdr3_aa: AIREGLADNNEQF
clone_size: .
v_call: TRBV10-3
j_call: TRBJ2-1

cdr3_aa: AWKTGQGMNTEAF
clone_size: once
v_call: TRBV30
j_call: TRBJ1-1

cdr3_aa: ASMGRGAGELF
clone_size: few
v_call: TRBV6-5
j_call: TRBJ2-2

cdr3_aa: AWTPAGDTEAF
clone_size: .
v_call: TRBV30
j_call: TRBJ1-1

cdr3_aa: ASSYSERGGYEQY
clone_size: .
v_call: TRBV6-6
j_call: TRBJ2-7

cdr3_aa: ASSLGVGSYEQY
clone_size: few
v_call: TRBV7-9
j_call: TRBJ2-7

cdr3_aa: ATLIAGTDTQY
clone_size: .
v_call: TRBV10-3
j_call: TRBJ2-3

cdr3_aa: ASSESYYNEQF
clone_size: .
v_call: TRBV6-5
j_call: TRBJ2-1

cdr3_aa: ASSWPSGQGRTGELF
clone_size: .
v_call: TRBV7-9
j_call: TRBJ2-2

cdr3_aa: ASSAERTGLRGYT
clone_size: .
v_call: TRBV28
j_call: TRBJ1-2

cdr3_aa: ASSQGDRAGTEAF
clone_size: .
v_call: TRBV5-1
j_call: TRBJ1-1